This TCR beta chain was found in a study of T cells in Graves' hyperthyroidism and ophthalmopathy (dated 2019 in TCRdb). Notes on the research overall: Peripheral blood samples were taken at the time of initial diagnosis, prior to any treatment. The paper describes TCR Vbeta CDR3 sequencing of 140 or so peripheral blood samples, made up of 40 to 45 ophthalmopathy patients, approximately 73 hyperthyroidism patients and about 17 progressor patients. Whether ophthalmopathy could be predicted prospectively was tested in an independent validation cohort made up of about 18 hyperthyroidism patients plus 17 patients who later progressed to ophthalmopathy. Following sampling, methimazole starting at 30 mg daily was given to hyperthyroidism patients, and high-dose intravenous methylprednisolone was given to ophthalmopathy patients. TCR V-J signatures able to tell the groups apart were searched for in a discovery cohort of 90 to 100 patients, of whom 43 had Graves' ophthalmopathy and more than 55 had stable Graves' hyperthyroidism. The approximately 100 discovery patients were randomly divided into training and test sets at a 7:3 ratio. The study also compared thyroid tissue and blood T-cell repertoires from several Graves' hyperthyroidism patients.

Overall study outcomes, separate from this receptor: Most expanded thyroid clonotypes (frequency above 0.001) were also found in blood, which suggests that blood repertoires may mirror thyroid immune responses. During validation, the model predicted progression to ophthalmopathy a median of approximately 6.5 months ahead of onset, with more than 60% sensitivity and 72% to 80% specificity. No statistical method was used to fix the sample size in advance, and group allocation was not hidden from the investigators. In cross-validation, a model built on a 13 V-J signature told ophthalmopathy apart from stable hyperthyroidism with approximately 91% sensitivity and approximately 81% specificity, and in testing the same model reached 80%/75%.

V and J lose 5 bases and 3 bases, and a span of 22 bases separates them. The germline V gene (reference sequence) supplies CDR1 DFQATT and CDR2 SNEGSKA. The CDR3, from cysteine to phenylalanine, totals 16 residues. Just the 48-base CDR3 DNA is kept, in frame starting at base 1. Amplification of TCR beta CDR3 regions was carried out from RNA transcripts. A first-round RT-PCR of the TCR CDR3 used the HTBI primer set with the Qiagen OneStep RT-PCR kit. Libraries were constructed in a second round of multiplex PCR, after which size selection and purification were carried out. The libraries were sequenced on an Illumina HiSeq2000 using paired-end 100 bp reads. Under the source paper's analysis protocol: SOAPnuke was used to process the raw data, throwing out any read that contained adapters or uncalled bases, had a mean Phred below 15, or lacked an exact constant-primer or identifier match. High-quality paired reads were merged with COPE v1.2.5, and unique nucleotide sequences were defined as clonotypes. Clonotypes were aligned to IMGT TRBV, TRBD and TRBJ reference segments using MiTCR v1.1. The analysis was restricted to V-J combinations with a frequency above 0.0001, which together covered about 99% of the repertoires. A TCS score was defined as the ratio of F50 (clonal expansion) to E x V (chaos), with BLOSUM62-based TCRdist applied between CDR3 peptides within each V-J. Welch's t-statistics and random forest reduced 514 V-J features to 10 to 15, which were used in a naive Bayes classifier (R e1071). TCRdb trimmed the raw reads at Q25, called clones with MiXCR and kept productive beta chains. For every CDR3 protein sequence, its rows merge into one entry that carries the most common genes and DNA. These V and J calls are TCRdb output, not the study's own analysis. The sample table lists 350,000 or so distinct CDR3 sequences, 15% to 20% of them with a count of one. The ten largest make up roughly a sixth of the sample.

Concerning this clonotype itself: This clone's antigen is unknown. Base qualities are missing; no much larger clone stands one base away.

In the ophthalmopathy patients, disease was moderately to severely active, with a Clinical Activity Score of 3 or more, a NOSPECS grade of 4 or more, and a duration of less than 3 months. Patients with uncontrolled infections, other autoimmune diseases, pregnancy or lactation were excluded. Diagnoses were established on the basis of clinical symptoms, serum thyroxine and TRAb, thyroid ultrasound, and orbital computed tomography. PBMCs were separated from 10 ml of fresh peripheral blood using Ficoll-Paque density gradient centrifugation. Total RNA was extracted with Trizol reagent, and quality was checked on an Agilent 2100 Bioanalyzer.

This sequence uses TRBV20-1 and TRBJ1-1; TRBD1 is perhaps the D gene, given 6 matching bases. Sample: blood. The source is a middle-aged woman with Graves' ophthalmopathy. The CDR3 region reads CSARTRTAYFDTEAFF. The DNA reads as follows: TGCAGTGCTCGAACCCGGACAGCCTACTTCGACACTGAAGCTTTCTTT.